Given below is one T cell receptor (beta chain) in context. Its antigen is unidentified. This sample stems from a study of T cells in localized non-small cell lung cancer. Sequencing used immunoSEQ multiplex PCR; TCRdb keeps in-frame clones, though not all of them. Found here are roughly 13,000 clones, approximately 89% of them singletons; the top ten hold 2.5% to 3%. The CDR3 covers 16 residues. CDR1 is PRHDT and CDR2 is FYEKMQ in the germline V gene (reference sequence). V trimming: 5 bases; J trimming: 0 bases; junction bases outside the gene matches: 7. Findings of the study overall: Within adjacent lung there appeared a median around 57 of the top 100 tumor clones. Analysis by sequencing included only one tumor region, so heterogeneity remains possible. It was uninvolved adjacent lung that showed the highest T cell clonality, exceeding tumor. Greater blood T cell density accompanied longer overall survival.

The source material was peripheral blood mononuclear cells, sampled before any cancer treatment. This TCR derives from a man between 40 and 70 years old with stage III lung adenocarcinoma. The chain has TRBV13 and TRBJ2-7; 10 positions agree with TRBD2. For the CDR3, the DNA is TGTGCCAGCAGCGGGAGCGGGAGGGCACTCTCCTACGAGCAGTACTTC. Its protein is CASSGSGRALSYEQYF.